This T cell receptor beta chain was obtained from a study of T cell responses to AZD1222 COVID-19 vaccine. The study, taken as a whole, reports: A reported finding is that nearly half of spike-specific TCRs target unmutated variant regions. Repertoires were obtained only post-peak T cell response. The CD4 TCRs associated with vaccination extended across spike and predominated at 160-218 and 743-854. Donors were mostly white British, more females; clonal diversity possibly underestimated.

A word on this clone: What it binds is not known.

CDR1 is LGHDT, CDR2 YNNKEL, per germline (reference sequence). There are 14 residues in the CDR3. V shed 1 base and J 7 bases; nucleotides not matched to a gene: 4. Sequencing was performed with immunoSEQ multiplex PCR; in TCRdb, only in-frame clones are kept and a portion is missing. The sample gives about 40,000 clones, 88% of which show up once; approximately 27% is in the top ten. The specimen comprised peripheral blood, sampled 28 days after the second dose of the MenACWY control vaccine. The J gene is TRBJ2-5, the V gene TRBV3-1 (or the pseudogene TRBV3-2); 9 nucleotides agree with TRBD2. The receptor was isolated from an adult who received the MenACWY meningococcal vaccine as a control. CDR3 in DNA: TGTGCCAGCAGCCAAGGAAGAGCGGGAGGGACCCAGTACTTC. As protein: CASSQGRAGGTQYF.